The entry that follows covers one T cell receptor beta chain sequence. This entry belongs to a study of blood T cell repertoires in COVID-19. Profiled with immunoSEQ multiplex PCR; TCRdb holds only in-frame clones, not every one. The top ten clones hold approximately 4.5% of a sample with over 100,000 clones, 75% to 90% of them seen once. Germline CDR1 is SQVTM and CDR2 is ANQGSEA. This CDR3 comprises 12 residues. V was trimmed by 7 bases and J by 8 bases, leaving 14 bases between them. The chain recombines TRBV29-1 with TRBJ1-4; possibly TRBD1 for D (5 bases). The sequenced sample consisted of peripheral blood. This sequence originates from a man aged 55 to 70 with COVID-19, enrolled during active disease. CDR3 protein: CSATWGGEKLFF. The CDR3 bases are TGCAGCGCCACCTGGGGCGGAGAAAAACTGTTTTTT.